The rows below give T cell receptor beta chains drawn from one sample of a study of blood T cells in healthy people across ages. MiXCR, applied by TCRdb to the 5' RACE reads, yields one record per CDR3 protein. Altogether around 280,000 distinct CDR3 sequences are present, around 29% being singletons, with the ten largest covering around 29%. Input material: blood. These receptors originate from a woman aged 70-85 years in good health. Each CDR3 is given with its conserved first and last residue. D genes are given only for firm matches. Size tells how often a clone was seen (once, few, many) or the class of an expanded clone, and some rows leave it out.

v_gene: TRBV6-6
abundance: -
j_gene: TRBJ2-1
d_gene: TRBD2
CDR3nt: TGTGCCAGCAGTCCCCTCGGGACTAGCGGGAGGAAGTTCTTC
CDR3aa: CASSPLGTSGRKFF

v_gene: TRBV20-1
abundance: few
j_gene: TRBJ2-4
d_gene: TRBD2
CDR3nt: TGCAGTGCTAGAGCTAGGACCCAACCCTCGCGGGAGATTCAGTACTTC
CDR3aa: CSARARTQPSREIQYF

v_gene: TRBV6-2/TRBV6-3
abundance: -
j_gene: TRBJ1-5
d_gene: -
CDR3nt: TGTGCCAGCAGTTACCGGCCCGGAGTAGATAGCAATCAGCCCCAGCATTTT
CDR3aa: CASSYRPGVDSNQPQHF

v_gene: TRBV25-1
abundance: few
j_gene: TRBJ1-2
d_gene: TRBD1
CDR3nt: TGTGCCAGCAGCAGGACAGGGGACGGCTACACCTTC
CDR3aa: CASSRTGDGYTF

v_gene: TRBV7-9
abundance: few
j_gene: TRBJ2-5
d_gene: -
CDR3nt: TGTGCCAGCAGCACTATCCAGCGCGCGGAGACCCAGTACTTC
CDR3aa: CASSTIQRAETQYF

v_gene: TRBV28
abundance: many
j_gene: TRBJ2-7
d_gene: TRBD2
CDR3nt: TGTGCCACCGTCCTTACTAGCGGGAGAGATCATTTGAACTACGAGCAGTACTTC
CDR3aa: CATVLTSGRDHLNYEQYF

v_gene: TRBV5-1
abundance: -
j_gene: TRBJ2-1
d_gene: TRBD2
CDR3nt: TGCGCCAGCAGCTTTACTAGCGGGAGGGACGGTGAGCAGTTCTTC
CDR3aa: CASSFTSGRDGEQFF

v_gene: TRBV11-3
abundance: few
j_gene: TRBJ2-3
d_gene: -
CDR3nt: TGTGCCAGCAGCTTAGAACGAGGTTCAGATACGCAGTATTTT
CDR3aa: CASSLERGSDTQYF

v_gene: TRBV5-1
abundance: few
j_gene: TRBJ2-3
d_gene: -
CDR3nt: TGCGCCAGCAGCCCCTCGGGGCAGGGGCCAGATACGCAGTATTTT
CDR3aa: CASSPSGQGPDTQYF

v_gene: TRBV6-1
abundance: -
j_gene: TRBJ2-1
d_gene: -
CDR3nt: TGTGCCAGCAGTGAAGCGGTATTCTCCTACAATGAGCAGTTCTTC
CDR3aa: CASSEAVFSYNEQFF

v_gene: TRBV7-2
abundance: -
j_gene: TRBJ2-3
d_gene: -
CDR3nt: TGTGCCAGCAGCACGGCGGGCGGGTCACAGATGGGAGATACGCAGTATTTT
CDR3aa: CASSTAGGSQMGDTQYF

v_gene: TRBV29-1
abundance: -
j_gene: TRBJ2-5
d_gene: -
CDR3nt: TGCAGCGTTGAAGTGGGGGCTCAAGAGACCCAGTACTTC
CDR3aa: CSVEVGAQETQYF

v_gene: TRBV7-2
abundance: -
j_gene: TRBJ2-5
d_gene: TRBD1
CDR3nt: TGTGCCAGCAGCCCCCGGGCCAGGGGGTCGTTGGAGATCCAGTACTTC
CDR3aa: CASSPRARGSLEIQYF

v_gene: TRBV28
abundance: few
j_gene: TRBJ2-1
d_gene: TRBD2
CDR3nt: TGTGCCAGCAGGGATAGCGGGAGAAGCTTAGAGCAGTTCTTC
CDR3aa: CASRDSGRSLEQFF

v_gene: TRBV7-2
abundance: -
j_gene: TRBJ1-2
d_gene: -
CDR3nt: TGTGCCAGCAGCTTAGTCGGCCAGAAAGACTATGGCTACACCTTC
CDR3aa: CASSLVGQKDYGYTF

v_gene: TRBV9
abundance: few
j_gene: TRBJ2-7
d_gene: TRBD2
CDR3nt: TGTGCCAGCAGCCAAAGCCCCGGACTAGCGGGACTCAGCTTC
CDR3aa: CASSQSPGLAGLSF

v_gene: TRBV12-3/TRBV12-4
abundance: many
j_gene: TRBJ1-1
d_gene: -
CDR3nt: TGTGCCAGCAGTTTAGAAGGGCGGTACACTGAAGCTTTCTTT
CDR3aa: CASSLEGRYTEAFF

v_gene: TRBV7-9
abundance: -
j_gene: TRBJ2-2
d_gene: -
CDR3nt: TGTGCCAGCAGCCCCTTGGGATCCTACCCCGTCGAGGAGCTGTTTTTT
CDR3aa: CASSPLGSYPVEELFF